This T cell receptor beta chain was identified in a study of T cells in tuberculosis. About the study: Sequenced TCRs come from CD1B-GMM tetramer-binding T cells. Within 7 days of starting treatment, or before, PBMC were stored.

Trimming cost V 1 base and J 1 base, with 6 bases left between them. Germline CDR1 and CDR2: SGHNT and YENEEA. This CDR3 region has 14 residues. Time point described: new active TB diagnosis, blood taken before or within 7 days of starting treatment. Profiling relied on immunoSEQ multiplex PCR, and the TCRdb table lists in-frame clones only, not all of them. The sample includes 29,000 or so clones, approximately 90% of them seen just once. This clonotype was sampled from an adult with tuberculosis. The V call is TRBV11-3, the J call TRBJ2-3; D might be TRBD1 (5 bases). The source material was PBMCs, sampled at tuberculosis diagnosis. The CDR3 DNA follows: TGTGCCAGCAGCTTAGGCAGGGGCACAGATACGCAGTATTTT. Translation gives CASSLGRGTDTQYF.